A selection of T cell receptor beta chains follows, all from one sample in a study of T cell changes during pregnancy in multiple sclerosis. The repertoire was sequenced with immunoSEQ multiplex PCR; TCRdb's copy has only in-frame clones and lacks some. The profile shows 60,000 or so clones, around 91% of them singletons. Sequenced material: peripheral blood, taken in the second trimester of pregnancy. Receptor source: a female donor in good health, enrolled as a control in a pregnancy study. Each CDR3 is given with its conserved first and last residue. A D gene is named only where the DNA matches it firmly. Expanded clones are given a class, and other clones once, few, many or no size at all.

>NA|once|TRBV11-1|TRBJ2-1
TGTGCCAGCAGCCCATGGGACTCATCATACAATGAGCAGTTCTTC
CASSPWDSSYNEQFF
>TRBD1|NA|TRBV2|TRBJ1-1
TGTGCCAGCAGTCCAACATTACAGGGGGACACTGAAGCTTTCTTT
CASSPTLQGDTEAFF
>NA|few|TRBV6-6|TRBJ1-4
TGTGCCAGCCTCACTGCCGAAAAACTGTTTTTT
CASLTAEKLFF
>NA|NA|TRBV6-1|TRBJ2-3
TGTGCCAGCAGTGGCGCGGGGGCTAGCACAGATACGCAGTATTTT
CASSGAGASTDTQYF
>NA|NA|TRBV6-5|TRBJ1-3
TGTGCCAGCAGTTACTCCCCCCGGGGAAACACCATATATTTT
CASSYSPRGNTIYF
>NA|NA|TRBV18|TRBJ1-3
TGTGCCAGCTTTGGACTAACTGGAAACACCATATATTTT
CASFGLTGNTIYF
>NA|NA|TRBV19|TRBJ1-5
TGTGCCAGTAGAGGTGGGGGCGGGTCCCAGCATTTT
CASRGGGGSQHF
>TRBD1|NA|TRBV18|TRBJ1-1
TGTGCCAGCTCACCGGGCAGAGGGGGCGAGACTGAAGCTTTCTTT
CASSPGRGGETEAFF
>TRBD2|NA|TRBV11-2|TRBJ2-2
TGTGCCAGCAGCTTTGGGCTAGCGGGCTACACCGGGGAGCTGTTTTTT
CASSFGLAGYTGELFF
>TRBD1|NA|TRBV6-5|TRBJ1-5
TGTGCCAGCAGTTTTGACAGGGTTCAGCCCCAGCATTTT
CASSFDRVQPQHF
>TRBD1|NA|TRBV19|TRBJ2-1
TGTGCCAGTAGCCGCCGGACAGGGGGGGATGAGCAGTTCTTC
CASSRRTGGDEQFF
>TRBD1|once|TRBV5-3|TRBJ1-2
TGTGCCAGAAGCTTGCAGGGGACAGGGGATAACTATGGCTACACCTTC
CARSLQGTGDNYGYTF
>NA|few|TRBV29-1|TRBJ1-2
TGCAGCGTGGAAACAGGGTTCAGTGATGGCTACACCTTC
CSVETGFSDGYTF
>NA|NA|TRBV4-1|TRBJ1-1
TGCGCCAGCAGCCAACGAGGTGTGAGGAACACTGAAGCTTTCTTT
CASSQRGVRNTEAFF
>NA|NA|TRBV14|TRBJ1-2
TGTGCCAGCAGCCAAGAAATAGTCAGCGAAGCCAACTATGGCTACACCTTC
CASSQEIVSEANYGYTF
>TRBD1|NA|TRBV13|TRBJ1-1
TGTGCCAGCAGCCCATCCCTGGACAGGGTCCCTGAAGCTTTCTTT
CASSPSLDRVPEAFF